Detailed here is one T cell receptor beta chain. What this receptor recognizes is not known. Base-call qualities are not available, and no considerably larger clone is one nucleotide away. The data stem from a study of blood T cell repertoires in COVID-19 (TCRdb year 2020). General notes on the study: The collaborator samples originated in the United States, Italy and Spain and spanned the acute and convalescent phases of COVID-19. The prospective study material was composed of cDNA or gDNA derived from T cells, B-cell-depleted T cells, or PBMCs. Subjects who had been exposed to COVID-19, were actively infected with it, or had recovered from it provided the deeply sampled blood TCRbeta repertoires that made up the dataset. The repertoires were released in a freely available public database meant as a resource for research on the immune response to SARS-CoV-2. The samples were drawn from the first 160 participants of the ongoing ImmuneRACE study and from more than 1,000 subjects provided by 6 global collaborators. Nearly every sample came with metadata listing a de-identified subject ID, COVID-19 status, age in years and sex. Where available, HLA class I and class II types were obtained from metadata supplied by the sample provider rather than from assay-based typing.

Whole blood was collected in K2EDTA tubes by collaborating institutions according to the institutions' own protocols. For TCRbeta analysis, collaborator samples were shipped as frozen whole blood, as isolated PBMCs, or as DNA extracted from either sample type. TCRbeta CDR3 regions were amplified from genomic DNA using the immunoSEQ Assay, a bias-controlled multiplex PCR. The authors' pipeline ran thus. Nucleated cell counts per sample were estimated from amplification of reference gene primers within the assay. To quantify the absolute abundance of each unique TCRbeta CDR3 rearrangement, sequence reads were collapsed and filtered. For each sample, productive Simpson clonality was calculated as the square root of Simpson's diversity index over productive rearrangements. TCRdb's version of the immuneACCESS table is confined to in-frame rearrangements and falls short of the full clone set. An unresolved V gene accounts for under half of the shortfall where checked; the remainder is of unknown origin. That table furnishes V, J and clone size, whereas the DNA furnished D and trimming. Here the sample has 50,000 to 65,000 clones; 70% to 90% occur a single time. The top ten constitute around 1.4% of the sample.

The full study reports these points: How much clinical and demographic metadata was included differed by source and by participant, and the metadata was provided uncurated.

The material sequenced was peripheral blood. This receptor was obtained from a man aged 55 to 70 with acute or convalescent COVID-19.

The CDR3 in this case is CASSLEGLAGDEQYF. The DNA reads TGTGCCAGCAGCCTTGAGGGACTAGCGGGAGACGAGCAGTACTTC. The receptor chain draws on TRBV5-5 and TRBJ2-7; 14 bases in between match TRBD2. V lost 4 bases and J lost 5 bases, and the count of bases not matched to a germline gene is 5. The germline V gene (reference sequence) provides CDR1 SGHKS and CDR2 YYEKEE. There are 15 amino acids in the CDR3, from cysteine to phenylalanine inclusive. Only the CDR3 DNA stays, 45 bases, in frame from base 1.